The present TCR beta chain was sequenced within a study of blood T cell repertoires in COVID-19. In the study overall: Italy, Spain and the United States were the sources of the convalescent and acute COVID-19 samples. PBMCs, B-cell-depleted T cells, or T cells provided the cDNA or gDNA that made up the material.

Per the original methods: Amplifying reference gene primers gave estimates of nucleated cell counts. Generated by immunoSEQ multiplex PCR, the TCRdb table keeps only in-frame clones and is missing some. V, J and clone size were drawn from that table, and D and trimming were deduced from the DNA. This sample has around 190,000 clones, with around 80% found just once. The V and J ends lost 4 bases and 0 bases respectively, with 12 bases between them. Germline CDR1 LGHDT, CDR2 YNNKEL (reference sequence). The CDR3 loop spans 15 amino acids. This clonotype was sampled from a man between 60 and 75 years old with acute or convalescent COVID-19. The sample comprised peripheral blood. The J gene is TRBJ1-2, the V gene TRBV3-1 (or the pseudogene TRBV3-2), with D unresolved. CDR3 amino acids: CASSPTHRTNYGYTF. As DNA, the CDR3 is TGTGCCAGCAGCCCGACCCACAGAACTAACTATGGCTACACCTTC.